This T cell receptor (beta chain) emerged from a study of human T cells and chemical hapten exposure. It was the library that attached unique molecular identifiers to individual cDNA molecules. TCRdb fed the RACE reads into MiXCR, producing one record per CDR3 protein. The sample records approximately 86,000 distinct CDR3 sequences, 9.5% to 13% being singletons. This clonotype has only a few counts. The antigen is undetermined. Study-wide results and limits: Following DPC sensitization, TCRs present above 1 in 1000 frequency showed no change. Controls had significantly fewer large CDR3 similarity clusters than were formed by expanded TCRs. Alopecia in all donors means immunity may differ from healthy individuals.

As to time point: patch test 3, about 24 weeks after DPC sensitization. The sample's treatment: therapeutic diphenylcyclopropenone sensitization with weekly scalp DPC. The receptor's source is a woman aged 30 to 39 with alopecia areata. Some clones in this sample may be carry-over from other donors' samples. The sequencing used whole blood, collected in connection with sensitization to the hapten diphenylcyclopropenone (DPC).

The CDR3: CASSEGVGSGGETQYF. The CDR3 region has the DNA TGTGCCAGCAGTGAAGGAGTGGGTAGCGGGGGTGAGACCCAGTACTTC. The V gene is TRBV6-1, the J gene TRBJ2-5, with 9 bases that match TRBD2. The trim removed 1 base at V and 5 bases at J, leaving 8 bases unmatched. The length of the CDR3 is 16 residues. Per the germline V gene, CDR1 is MNHNS and CDR2 is SASEGT.